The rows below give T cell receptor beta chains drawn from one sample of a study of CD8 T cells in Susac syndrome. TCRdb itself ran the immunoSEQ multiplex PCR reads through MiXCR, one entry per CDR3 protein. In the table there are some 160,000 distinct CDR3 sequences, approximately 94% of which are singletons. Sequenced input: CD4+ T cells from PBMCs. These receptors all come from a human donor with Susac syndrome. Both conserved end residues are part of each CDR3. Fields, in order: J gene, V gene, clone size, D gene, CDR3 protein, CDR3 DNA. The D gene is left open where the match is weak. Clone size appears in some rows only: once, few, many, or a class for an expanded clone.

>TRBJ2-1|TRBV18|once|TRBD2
CASSAYQATSGGNEQFF
TGTGCCAGCTCAGCGTACCAGGCCACTAGCGGAGGGAATGAGCAGTTCTTC
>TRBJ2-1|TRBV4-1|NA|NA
CASSQEAAYNEQFF
TGCGCCAGCAGCCAAGAGGCTGCCTACAATGAGCAGTTCTTC
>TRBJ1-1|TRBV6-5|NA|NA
CASSFQAMNTEAFF
TGTGCCAGCAGTTTTCAGGCCATGAACACTGAAGCTTTCTTT
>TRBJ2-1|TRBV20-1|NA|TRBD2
CSAPTSGRANSNEQFF
TGCAGTGCCCCGACTAGCGGGAGGGCCAATTCGAATGAGCAGTTCTTC
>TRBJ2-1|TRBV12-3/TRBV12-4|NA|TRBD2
CASTLGLAASDEQFF
TGTGCCAGCACCCTTGGGCTAGCGGCTTCGGATGAGCAGTTCTTC
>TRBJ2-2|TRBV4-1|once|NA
CASSHYTGELFF
TGCGCCAGCAGCCACTACACCGGGGAGCTGTTTTTT
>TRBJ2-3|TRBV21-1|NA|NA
CASSNSRDTQFF
TGTGCCAGCAGCAACTCCCGGGATACGCAGTTTTTT
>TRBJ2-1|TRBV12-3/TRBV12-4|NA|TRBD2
CASSLRAGGEQFF
TGTGCCAGCAGTTTACGCGCGGGGGGGGAGCAGTTCTTC
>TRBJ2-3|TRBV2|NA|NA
CASRGSGARTDTQYF
TGTGCCAGCAGAGGGAGTGGGGCACGCACAGATACGCAGTATTTT
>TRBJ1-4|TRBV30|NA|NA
CAWRGDPQNPRLFF
TGTGCCTGGAGAGGAGACCCCCAGAATCCCCGACTGTTTTTT
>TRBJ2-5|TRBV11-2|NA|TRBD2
CASSTSGRETQYF
TGTGCCAGCAGCACGAGCGGGAGAGAGACCCAGTACTTC
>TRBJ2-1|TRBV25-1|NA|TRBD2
CASSTFLASGEQFF
TGTGCCAGCAGTACCTTTTTGGCTAGCGGAGAGCAGTTCTTC
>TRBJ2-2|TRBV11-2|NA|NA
CASSALFQGGGELFF
TGTGCCAGCAGCGCTTTATTCCAGGGTGGCGGGGAGCTGTTTTTT
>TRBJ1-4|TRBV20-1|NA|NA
CSAHWGSLTEKLFF
TGCAGTGCCCACTGGGGGTCCTTAACCGAAAAACTGTTTTTT
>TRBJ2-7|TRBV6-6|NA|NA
CASSRRENPYEQYF
TGTGCCAGCAGTCGACGGGAGAACCCCTACGAGCAGTACTTC
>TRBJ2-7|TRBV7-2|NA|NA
CASSFEYEQYF
TGTGCCAGCAGCTTCGAGTACGAGCAGTACTTC
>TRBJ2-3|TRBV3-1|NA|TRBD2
CASSRQGLAADTQYF
TGTGCCAGCAGCCGACAGGGACTAGCGGCAGATACGCAGTATTTT
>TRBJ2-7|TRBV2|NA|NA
CASSDPPVYEQYF
TGTGCCAGCAGTGATCCGCCAGTCTACGAGCAGTACTTC
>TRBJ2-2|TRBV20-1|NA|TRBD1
CSARDGTGGDTGELFF
TGCAGTGCTAGAGACGGGACAGGGGGCGACACCGGGGAGCTGTTTTTT
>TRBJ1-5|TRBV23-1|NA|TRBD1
CASSHPGQGRNQPQHF
TGCGCCAGCAGTCATCCTGGACAGGGACGCAATCAGCCCCAGCATTTT
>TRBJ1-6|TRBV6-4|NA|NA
CASSHGRTNNPPLHF
TGTGCCAGCAGTCATGGCAGAACTAATAATCCACCCCTCCACTTT
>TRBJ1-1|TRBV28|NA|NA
CASSLSGTEAFF
TGTGCCAGCAGTTTATCGGGCACTGAAGCTTTCTTT
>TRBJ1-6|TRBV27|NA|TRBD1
CASSSVGGQDNSPLHF
TGTGCCAGCAGTTCGGTCGGAGGACAGGATAATTCACCCCTCCACTTT
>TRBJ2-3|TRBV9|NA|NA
CASSVARQDTQYF
TGTGCCAGCAGCGTAGCTCGACAAGATACGCAGTATTTT
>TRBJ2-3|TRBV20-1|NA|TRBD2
CSARVPGGYTDTQYF
TGCAGTGCTAGAGTGCCGGGAGGCTACACAGATACGCAGTATTTT
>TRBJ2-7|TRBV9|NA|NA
CASSVRDVSSYEQYF
TGTGCCAGCAGCGTAAGGGACGTTAGCTCCTACGAGCAGTACTTC
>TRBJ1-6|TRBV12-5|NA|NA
CASGSHGLSYNSPLHF
TGTGCTAGTGGCTCCCATGGGCTCTCCTATAATTCACCCCTCCACTTT
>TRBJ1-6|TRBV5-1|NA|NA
CASSEDSNSPLHF
TGCGCCAGCAGCGAAGACAGTAATTCACCCCTCCACTTT
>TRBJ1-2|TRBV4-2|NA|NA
CASSRYESGYTF
TGTGCCAGCAGCCGCTACGAATCTGGCTACACCTTC
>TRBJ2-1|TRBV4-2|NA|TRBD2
CASSQERVTSGGWNEQFF
TGTGCCAGCAGCCAAGAGCGGGTGACTAGCGGGGGTTGGAATGAGCAGTTCTTC
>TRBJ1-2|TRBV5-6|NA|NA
CASSSNPRGLQDGYTF
TGTGCCAGCAGCTCAAACCCCCGGGGGCTTCAGGATGGCTACACCTTC
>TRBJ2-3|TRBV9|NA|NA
CASSSGRGPPTDTQYF
TGTGCCAGCAGCTCTGGGAGGGGGCCGCCGACAGATACGCAGTATTTT
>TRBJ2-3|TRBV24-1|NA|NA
CATSDWGRRADTQYF
TGTGCCACCAGTGATTGGGGGAGAAGGGCAGATACGCAGTATTTT
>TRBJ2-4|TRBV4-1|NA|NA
CASSPQQLATNIQYF
TGCGCCAGCAGCCCTCAACAGCTAGCAACAAACATTCAGTACTTC
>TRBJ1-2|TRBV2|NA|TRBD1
CATDRENYGYTF
TGTGCCACCGACAGGGAGAACTATGGCTACACCTTC
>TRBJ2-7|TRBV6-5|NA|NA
CASSYTQGSRQYF
TGTGCCAGCAGTTACACACAGGGATCGAGGCAGTACTTC
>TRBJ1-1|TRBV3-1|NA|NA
CASSQVDGLEAFF
TGTGCCAGCAGCCAAGTCGACGGCCTTGAAGCTTTCTTT
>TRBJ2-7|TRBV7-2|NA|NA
CASSLQGGSYEQYF
TGTGCCAGCAGCTTACAGGGGGGTTCCTACGAGCAGTACTTC
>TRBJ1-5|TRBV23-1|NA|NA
CASSQGFPGHSGNQPQHF
TGCGCCAGCAGTCAAGGGTTCCCCGGACACTCGGGTAATCAGCCCCAGCATTTT
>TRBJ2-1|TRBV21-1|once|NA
CASSKVRGLADYNEQFF
TGTGCCAGCAGCAAAGTTAGGGGACTAGCGGACTACAATGAGCAGTTCTTC
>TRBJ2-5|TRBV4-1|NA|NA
CASSQVQRLPQETQYF
TGCGCCAGCAGCCAAGTGCAAAGACTACCCCAAGAGACCCAGTACTTC
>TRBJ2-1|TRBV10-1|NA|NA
CASSPGRTNEQFF
TGCGCCAGCAGTCCGGGTCGAACGAATGAGCAGTTCTTC